The clone carrying this T cell receptor (beta chain) was observed many times. What it recognizes is unknown. The sample comes from a study of T cells in Graves' hyperthyroidism and ophthalmopathy. Researchers amplified the TCR beta CDR3 regions from RNA transcripts. With the HTBI primer set, the TCR CDR3 went through a first round of RT-PCR. TCRdb re-analysed the multiplex PCR reads in MiXCR, keeping a single row per CDR3 protein. The data hold 300,000 to 400,000 distinct CDR3 sequences, with around 23% observed a single time. The hyperthyroidism was newly diagnosed and had lasted under 2 months; the patients were aged 18 to 65. Study-level findings and limits: Most thyroid clonotypes that were expanded above 0.001 also turned up in blood.

This CDR3 comprises 16 residues. Germline loops: CDR1 SGHRS, CDR2 YFSETQ. V was pared by 0 bases and J by 7 bases, with 10 bases of the junction left unmatched. The rearrangement links TRBV5-1 to TRBJ2-1; 7 bases are shared with TRBD2. Sequencing input: blood. The TCR originated in a woman aged 45 to 65 with Graves' hyperthyroidism. CDR3: CASSLGTSPVTNEQFF. CDR3 bases: TGCGCCAGCAGCTTGGGGACTAGTCCGGTGACAAATGAGCAGTTCTTC.